This TCR beta chain was observed in a study of chemoradiotherapy in HPV16-positive cancers. Repeated repertoire sampling spanned the course of chemoradiotherapy. Deletions cut 8 bases from V and 4 bases from J, with 29 bases between. This CDR3 comprises 18 residues. CDR1 and CDR2 (germline): LNHDA, SQIVND (reference sequence). Libraries were prepared by immunoSEQ multiplex PCR; TCRdb keeps only in-frame clonotypes and omits some of them. This sample has some 14,000 clones; under 85% occur once, and the top ten carry under 10%. The sample was taken from a patient who underwent chemoradiotherapy. This TCR was recovered from a human donor with HPV-associated anogenital cancer. The chain is built from TRBV19 and TRBJ1-2, with D maybe TRBD1 (5 bases). This CDR3 is CASSADISARARPYGYTF. DNA for the CDR3: TGTGCCAGTTCGGCGGACATCAGCGCCAGAGCCCGTCCCTATGGCTACACCTTC.